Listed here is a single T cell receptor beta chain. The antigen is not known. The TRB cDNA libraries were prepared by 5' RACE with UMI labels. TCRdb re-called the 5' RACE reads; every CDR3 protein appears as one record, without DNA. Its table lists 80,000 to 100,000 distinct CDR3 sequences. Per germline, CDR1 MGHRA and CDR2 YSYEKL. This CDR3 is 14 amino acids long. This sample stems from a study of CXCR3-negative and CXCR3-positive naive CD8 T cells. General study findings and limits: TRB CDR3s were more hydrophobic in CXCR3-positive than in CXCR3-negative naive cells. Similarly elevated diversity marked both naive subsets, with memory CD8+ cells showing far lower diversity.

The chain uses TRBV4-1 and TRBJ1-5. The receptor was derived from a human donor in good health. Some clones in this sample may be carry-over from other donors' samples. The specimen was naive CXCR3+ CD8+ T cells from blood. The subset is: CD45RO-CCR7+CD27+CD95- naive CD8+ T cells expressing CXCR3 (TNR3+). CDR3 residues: CASSQEGTNQPQHF.